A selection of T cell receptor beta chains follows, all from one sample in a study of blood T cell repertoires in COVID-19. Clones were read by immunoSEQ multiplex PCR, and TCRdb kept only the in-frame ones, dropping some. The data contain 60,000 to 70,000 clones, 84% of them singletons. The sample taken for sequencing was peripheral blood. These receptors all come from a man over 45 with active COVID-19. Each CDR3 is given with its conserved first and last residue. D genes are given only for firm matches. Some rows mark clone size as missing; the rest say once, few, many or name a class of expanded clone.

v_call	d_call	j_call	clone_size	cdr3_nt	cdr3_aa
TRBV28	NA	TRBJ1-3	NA	TGTGCCAGCACGAAACTCGGGTCCGAAGGAAACACCATATATTTT	CASTKLGSEGNTIYF
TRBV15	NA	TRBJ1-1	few	TGTGCCACCAGCGGGGGCCGAGGACAATACACTGAAGCTTTCTTT	CATSGGRGQYTEAFF
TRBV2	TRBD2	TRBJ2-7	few	TGTGCCAGCAGATCACTAGCGGGAGGGTACGAGCAGTACTTC	CASRSLAGGYEQYF
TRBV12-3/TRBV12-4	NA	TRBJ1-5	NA	TGTGCCAGCAGTTTGGTGGGGGGTCAGCCCCAGCATTTT	CASSLVGGQPQHF
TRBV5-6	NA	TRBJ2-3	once	TGTGCCAGCAGCTTGGCCGGCCTGGGGAGTACGCAGTATTTT	CASSLAGLGSTQYF
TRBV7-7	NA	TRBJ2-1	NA	TGTGCCAGCAGCTTAGCGCCCAGAGGCCAGGGTGAGCAGTTCTTC	CASSLAPRGQGEQFF
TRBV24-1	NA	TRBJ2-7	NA	TGTGCCACCAGTGATTTATCGGGCGAGCAGTACTTC	CATSDLSGEQYF
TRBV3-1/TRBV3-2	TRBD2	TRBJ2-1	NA	TGTGCCAGCAGTCCCTGGTATAGCGGGAGGGGCAATGAGCAGTTCTTC	CASSPWYSGRGNEQFF
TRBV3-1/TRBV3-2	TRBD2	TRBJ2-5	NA	TGTGCCAGCAGCCAGTCTAGGGCGGGAGGGCCAGGGACCCAGTACTTC	CASSQSRAGGPGTQYF
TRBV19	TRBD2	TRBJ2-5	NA	TGTGCCAGTAGGAGACTAGCGGGAGGGGCCGGAGAGACCCAGTACTTC	CASRRLAGGAGETQYF
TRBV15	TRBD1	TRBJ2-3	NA	TGTGCCACCAGCAGCCCGATTTACAGGGGGGCCCCAGATACGCAGTATTTT	CATSSPIYRGAPDTQYF
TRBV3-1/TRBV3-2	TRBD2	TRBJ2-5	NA	TGTGCCAGCAGCCAAAGAGCGGGAGTAGAGACCCAGTACTTC	CASSQRAGVETQYF
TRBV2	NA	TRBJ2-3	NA	TGTGCCAGCACCTTTTCATTAAGGACAAGGACAGATACGCAGTATTTT	CASTFSLRTRTDTQYF
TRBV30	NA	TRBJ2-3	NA	TGTGCCTGGAGTGTACGAGAGGCAGATACGCAGTATTTT	CAWSVREADTQYF
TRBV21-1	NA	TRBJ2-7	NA	TGTGCCAGCAGCAAAGGGTTTAGGGCACAGGGGGCATTTTACGAGCAGTACTTC	CASSKGFRAQGAFYEQYF
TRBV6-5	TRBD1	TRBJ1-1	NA	TGTGCCAGCAGTTGGGACAGGACGCTGAACACTGAAGCTTTCTTT	CASSWDRTLNTEAFF
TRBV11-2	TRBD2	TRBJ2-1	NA	TGTGCCAGCAGCTTGGGACTAGCGGGGGCCCCAAGCGAGCAGTTCTTC	CASSLGLAGAPSEQFF
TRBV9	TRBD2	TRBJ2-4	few	TGTGCCAGCAGCGCCGGACTAGCGGGAACCAAAAACATTCAGTACTTC	CASSAGLAGTKNIQYF
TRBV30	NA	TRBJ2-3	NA	TGTGCCTGGAGTGTCTCCCGACAGTCAGATACGCAGTATTTT	CAWSVSRQSDTQYF
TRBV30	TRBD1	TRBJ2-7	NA	TGTGCCTGGATCCATCAGGGGGCGTCCGTCTACGAGCAGTACTTC	CAWIHQGASVYEQYF
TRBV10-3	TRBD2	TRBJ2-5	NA	TGTGCCATCAGTGCTGGGACTAGCGGAGGGCAAGAGACCCAGTACTTC	CAISAGTSGGQETQYF
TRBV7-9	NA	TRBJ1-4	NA	TGTGCCAGCAGCTGGACAGATACTAATGAAAAACTGTTTTTT	CASSWTDTNEKLFF
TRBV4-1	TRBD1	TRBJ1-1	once	TGCGCCAGCAGCCTAGCAGGGGGTAGTAGCACTGAAGCTTTCTTT	CASSLAGGSSTEAFF
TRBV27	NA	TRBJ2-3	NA	TGTGCCAGCAGTTTAGAGTCGGGACACCGCATCACAGATACGCAGTATTTT	CASSLESGHRITDTQYF
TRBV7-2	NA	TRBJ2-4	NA	TGTGCCAGCAGCTTGGTTTCTAGCGCTAAAAACATTCAGTACTTC	CASSLVSSAKNIQYF
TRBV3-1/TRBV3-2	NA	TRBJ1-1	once	TGTGCCAGCAGCCTTAGTCGGGGGTTGACTGAAGCTTTCTTT	CASSLSRGLTEAFF
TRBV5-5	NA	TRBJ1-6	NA	TGTGCCAGCAGCTTGGCAGGAGGGCGGTCACCCCTCCACTTT	CASSLAGGRSPLHF
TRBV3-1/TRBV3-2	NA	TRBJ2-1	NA	TGTGCCAGCAGCCAAGGAGGAGGCGCCGATGAGCAGTTCTTC	CASSQGGGADEQFF
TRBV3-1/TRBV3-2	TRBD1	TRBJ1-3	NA	TGTGCCAGCAGTCCCGGACAGGCAATTGGAAACACCATATATTTT	CASSPGQAIGNTIYF